This record concerns one T cell receptor (beta chain) sequence. TCRdb's copy holds only in-frame clones and misses some; the assay was immunoSEQ multiplex PCR. This sample has some 100,000 clones, with just under 95% found just once. The sample originates from a study of control samples from healthy donors and cancer patients. CDR3 length: 13 amino acids. Trimming removed 6 bases from V and 6 bases from J; junction bases left unmatched: 7. CDR1 is SNHLY, CDR2 FYNNEI, per germline. This clonotype was obtained from a human donor in good health. The donor label of this sample is uncertain. The sample comprised blood. The chain recombines TRBV2 with TRBJ1-1; the match to TRBD1 covers 7 bases. The CDR3 bases are TGTGCCAGCAGGGCAGACAGGGTCCCTGAAGCTTTCTTT. It specifies CASRADRVPEAFF.